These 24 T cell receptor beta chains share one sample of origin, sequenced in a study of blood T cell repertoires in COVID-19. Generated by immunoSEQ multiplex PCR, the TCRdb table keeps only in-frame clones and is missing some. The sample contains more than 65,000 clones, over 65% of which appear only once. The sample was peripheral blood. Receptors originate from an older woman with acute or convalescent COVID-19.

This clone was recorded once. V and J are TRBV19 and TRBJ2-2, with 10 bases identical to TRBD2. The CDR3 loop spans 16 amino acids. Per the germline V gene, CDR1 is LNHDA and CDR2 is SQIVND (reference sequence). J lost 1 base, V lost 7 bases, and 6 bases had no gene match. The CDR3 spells CASTIWTSGNTGELFF. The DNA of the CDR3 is TGTGCCAGTACCATCTGGACTAGCGGGAACACCGGGGAGCTGTTTTTT.

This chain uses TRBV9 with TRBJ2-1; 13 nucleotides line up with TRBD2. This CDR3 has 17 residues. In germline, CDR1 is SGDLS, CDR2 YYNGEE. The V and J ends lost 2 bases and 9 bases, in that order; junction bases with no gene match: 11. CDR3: CASSVYDGTSGIGEQFF. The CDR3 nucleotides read TGTGCCAGCAGCGTTTACGACGGGACTAGCGGGATAGGTGAGCAGTTCTTC.

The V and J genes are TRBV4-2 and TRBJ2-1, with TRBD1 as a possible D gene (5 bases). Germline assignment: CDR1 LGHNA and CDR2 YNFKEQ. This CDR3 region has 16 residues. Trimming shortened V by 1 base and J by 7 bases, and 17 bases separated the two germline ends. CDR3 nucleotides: TGTGCCAGCAGCCAAGCTCTACAGGCCGGGTTAAATGAGCAGTTCTTC. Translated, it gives CASSQALQAGLNEQFF.

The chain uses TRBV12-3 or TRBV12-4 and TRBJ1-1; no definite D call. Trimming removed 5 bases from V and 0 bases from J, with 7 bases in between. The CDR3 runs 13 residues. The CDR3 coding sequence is TGTGCCAGCAGTCCAGTCCTGAACACTGAAGCTTTCTTT. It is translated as CASSPVLNTEAFF.

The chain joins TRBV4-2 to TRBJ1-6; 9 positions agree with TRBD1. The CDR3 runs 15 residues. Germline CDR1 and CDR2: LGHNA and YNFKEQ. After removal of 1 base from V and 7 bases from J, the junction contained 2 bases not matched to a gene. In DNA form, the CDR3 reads TGTGCCAGCAGCCAAGCCGGGACAGGGAATTCACCCCTCCACTTT. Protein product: CASSQAGTGNSPLHF.

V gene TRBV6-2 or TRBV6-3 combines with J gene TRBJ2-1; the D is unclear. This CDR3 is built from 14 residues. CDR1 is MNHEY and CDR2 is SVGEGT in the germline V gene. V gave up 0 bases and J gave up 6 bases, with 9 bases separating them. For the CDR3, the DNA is TGTGCCAGCAGTTACTCGAGGCTTGTCAATGAGCAGTTCTTC. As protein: CASSYSRLVNEQFF.

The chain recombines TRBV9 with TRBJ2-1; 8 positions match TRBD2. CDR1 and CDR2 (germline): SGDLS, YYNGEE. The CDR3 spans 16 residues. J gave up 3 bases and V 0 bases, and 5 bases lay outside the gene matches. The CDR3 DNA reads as TGTGCCAGCAGCGTAGAAGGGCGGGGGGACTACAATGAGCAGTTCTTC. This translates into CASSVEGRGDYNEQFF.

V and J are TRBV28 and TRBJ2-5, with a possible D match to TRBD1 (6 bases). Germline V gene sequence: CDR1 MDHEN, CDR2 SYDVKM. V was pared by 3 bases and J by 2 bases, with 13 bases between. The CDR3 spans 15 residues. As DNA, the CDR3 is TGTGCCAGCAGTTTCCACCGGGACAATCAAGAGACCCAGTACTTC. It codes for CASSFHRDNQETQYF.

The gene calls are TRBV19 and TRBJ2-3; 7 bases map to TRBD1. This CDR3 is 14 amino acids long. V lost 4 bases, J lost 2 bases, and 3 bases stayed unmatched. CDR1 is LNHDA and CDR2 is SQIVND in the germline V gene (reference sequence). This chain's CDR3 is CASSTTGVTDTQYF. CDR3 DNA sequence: TGTGCCAGTAGTACCACAGGGGTCACAGATACGCAGTATTTT.

CDR3 in amino acids: CASSPQGTVNTEAFF. DNA of the CDR3: TGTGCCAGCAGTCCTCAGGGGACAGTGAACACTGAAGCTTTCTTT. This chain uses TRBV27 with TRBJ1-1; 7 positions match TRBD1. Per germline, CDR1 MNHEY and CDR2 SMNVEV (reference sequence). The CDR3 sequence is 15 residues long. V lost 5 bases, J lost 0 bases, and 6 bases stayed unmatched.

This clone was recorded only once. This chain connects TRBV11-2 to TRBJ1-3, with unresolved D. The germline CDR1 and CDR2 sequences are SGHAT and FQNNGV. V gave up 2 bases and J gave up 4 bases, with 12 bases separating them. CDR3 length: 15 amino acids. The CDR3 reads CASSLSRTFGNTIYF. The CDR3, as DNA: TGTGCCAGCAGCTTATCGAGGACTTTCGGAAACACCATATATTTT.

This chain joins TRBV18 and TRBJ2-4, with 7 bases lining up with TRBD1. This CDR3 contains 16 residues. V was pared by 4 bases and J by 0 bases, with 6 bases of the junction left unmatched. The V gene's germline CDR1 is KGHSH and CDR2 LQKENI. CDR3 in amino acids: CASSLRDSTAKNIQYF. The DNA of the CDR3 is TGTGCCAGCTCACTCAGGGACAGCACAGCCAAAAACATTCAGTACTTC.

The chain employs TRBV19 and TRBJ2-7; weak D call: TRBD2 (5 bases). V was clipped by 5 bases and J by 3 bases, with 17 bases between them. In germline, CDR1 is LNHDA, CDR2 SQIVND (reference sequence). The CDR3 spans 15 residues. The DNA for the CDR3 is TGTGCCAGTAGTGGGAGCTGGAGCCGAATCTACGAGCAGTACTTC. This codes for CASSGSWSRIYEQYF. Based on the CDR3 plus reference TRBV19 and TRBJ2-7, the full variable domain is DGGITQSPKYLFRKEGQNVTLSCEQNLNHDAMYWYRQDPGQGLRLIYYSQIVNDFQKGDIAEGYSVSREKKESFPLTVTSAQKNPTAFYLCASSGSWSRIYEQYFGPGTRLTVT.

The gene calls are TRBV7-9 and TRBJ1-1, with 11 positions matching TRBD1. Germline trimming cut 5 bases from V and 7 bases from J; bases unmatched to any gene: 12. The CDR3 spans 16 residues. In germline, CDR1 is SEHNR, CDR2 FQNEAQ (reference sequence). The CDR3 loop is CASSRILGQGESEAFF. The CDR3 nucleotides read TGTGCCAGCAGCCGTATCTTGGGACAGGGGGAGAGTGAAGCTTTCTTT.

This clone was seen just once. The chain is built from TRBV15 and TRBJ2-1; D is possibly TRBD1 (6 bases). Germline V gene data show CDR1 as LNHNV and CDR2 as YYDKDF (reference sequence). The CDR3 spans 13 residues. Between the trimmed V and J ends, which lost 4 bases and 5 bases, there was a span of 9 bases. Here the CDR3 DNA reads TGTGCCACCAGCACAGGGACACACAATGAGCAGTTCTTC. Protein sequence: CATSTGTHNEQFF.

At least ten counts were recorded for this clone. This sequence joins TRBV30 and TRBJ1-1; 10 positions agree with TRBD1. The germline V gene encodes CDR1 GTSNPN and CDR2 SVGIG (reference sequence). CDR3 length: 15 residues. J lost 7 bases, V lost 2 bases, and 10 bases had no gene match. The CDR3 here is CAWSIDGTGVGEAFF. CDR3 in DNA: TGTGCCTGGAGTATTGATGGGACAGGGGTTGGTGAAGCTTTCTTT.

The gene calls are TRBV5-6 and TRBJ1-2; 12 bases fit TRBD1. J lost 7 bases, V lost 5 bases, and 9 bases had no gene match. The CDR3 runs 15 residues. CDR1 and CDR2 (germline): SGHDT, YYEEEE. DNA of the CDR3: TGTGCCAGCAGTTACCGGGACAGGGGGCGAGGTGGCTACACCTTC. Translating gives CASSYRDRGRGGYTF.

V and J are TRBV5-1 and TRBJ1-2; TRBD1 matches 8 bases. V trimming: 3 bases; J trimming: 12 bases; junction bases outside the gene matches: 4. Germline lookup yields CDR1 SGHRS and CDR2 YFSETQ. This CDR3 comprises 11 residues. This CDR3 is CASSSDRDHTF. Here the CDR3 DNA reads TGCGCCAGCAGCTCGGACAGGGACCACACCTTC.

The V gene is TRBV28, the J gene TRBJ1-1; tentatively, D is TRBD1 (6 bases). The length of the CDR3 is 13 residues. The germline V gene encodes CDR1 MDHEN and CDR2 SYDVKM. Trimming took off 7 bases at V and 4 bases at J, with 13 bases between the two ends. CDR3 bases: TGTGCCAGCACCGTTGGCAGGGGCACTGAAGCTTTCTTT. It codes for CASTVGRGTEAFF.

CDR3 region: CASSLRGGSYEQYF. CDR3 nucleotide sequence: TGTGCCAGCAGCCTGCGGGGCGGGAGTTACGAGCAGTACTTC. The chain has TRBV7-2 and TRBJ2-7; 7 nucleotides match TRBD2. V lost 5 bases and J lost 4; bases outside the gene matches: 8. Germline-derived CDR1 and CDR2 are SGHTA and FQGNSA. The CDR3 extends over 14 amino acids. The complete variable domain, with remaining parts taken from reference TRBV7-2 and TRBJ2-7, reads GAGVSQSPSNKVTEKGKDVELRCDPISGHTALYWYRQSLGQGLEFLIYFQGNSAPDKSGLPSDRFSAERTGGSVSTLTIQRTQQEDSAVYLCASSLRGGSYEQYFGPGTRLTVT.

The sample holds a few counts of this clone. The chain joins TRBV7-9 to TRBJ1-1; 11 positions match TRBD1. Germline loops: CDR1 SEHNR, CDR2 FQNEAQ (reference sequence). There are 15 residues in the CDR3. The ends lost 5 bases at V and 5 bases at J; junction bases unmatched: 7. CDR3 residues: CASSNRDRGNTEAFF. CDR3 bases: TGTGCCAGCAGCAACCGGGACAGGGGGAATACTGAAGCTTTCTTT.

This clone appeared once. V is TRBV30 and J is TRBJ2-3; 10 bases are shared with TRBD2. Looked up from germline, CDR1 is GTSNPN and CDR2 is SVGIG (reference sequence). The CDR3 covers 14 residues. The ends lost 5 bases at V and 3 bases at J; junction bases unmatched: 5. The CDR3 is CAWGTSGTTDTQYF. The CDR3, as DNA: TGTGCCTGGGGTACTAGCGGGACGACAGATACGCAGTATTTT.

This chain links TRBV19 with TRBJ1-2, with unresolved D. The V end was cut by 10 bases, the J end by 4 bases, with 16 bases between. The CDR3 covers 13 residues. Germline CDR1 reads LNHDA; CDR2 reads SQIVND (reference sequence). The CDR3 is CATNGDGSYGYTF. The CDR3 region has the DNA TGTGCCACCAATGGGGATGGGAGCTATGGCTACACCTTC.

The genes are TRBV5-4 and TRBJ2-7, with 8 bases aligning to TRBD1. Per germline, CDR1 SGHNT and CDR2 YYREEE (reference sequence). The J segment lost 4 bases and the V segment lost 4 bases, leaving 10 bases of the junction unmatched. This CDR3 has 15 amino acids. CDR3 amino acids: CASSPEGRGLYEQYF. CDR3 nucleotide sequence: TGTGCCAGCAGCCCGGAGGGCAGGGGGCTTTACGAGCAGTACTTC.